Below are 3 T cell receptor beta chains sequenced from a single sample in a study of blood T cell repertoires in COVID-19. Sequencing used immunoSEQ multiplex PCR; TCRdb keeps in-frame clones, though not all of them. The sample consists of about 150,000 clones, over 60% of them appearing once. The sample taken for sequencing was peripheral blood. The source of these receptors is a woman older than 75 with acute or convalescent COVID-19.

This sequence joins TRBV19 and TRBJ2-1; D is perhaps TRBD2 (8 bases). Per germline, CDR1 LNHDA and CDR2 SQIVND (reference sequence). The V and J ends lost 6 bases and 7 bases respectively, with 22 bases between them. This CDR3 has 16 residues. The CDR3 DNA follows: TGTGCCAGTAGGCCAGGGGGACGGGGGGGCAATAATGAGCAGTTCTTC. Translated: CASRPGGRGGNNEQFF.

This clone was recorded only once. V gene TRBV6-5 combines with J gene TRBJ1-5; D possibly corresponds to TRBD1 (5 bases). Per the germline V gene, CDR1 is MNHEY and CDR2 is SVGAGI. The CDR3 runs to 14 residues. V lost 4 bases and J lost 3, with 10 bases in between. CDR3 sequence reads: CASSWGGSNQPQHF. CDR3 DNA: TGTGCCAGCAGTTGGGGGGGGTCCAATCAGCCCCAGCATTTT.

The CDR3 region has the DNA TGTGCCTGGAGGGCGGGCAACGAACTTTATGGCTACACCTTC. It is translated as CAWRAGNELYGYTF. The genes are TRBV30 and TRBJ1-2, with no clear D. V lost 3 bases and J 5 bases, leaving 16 bases between the germline ends. Per the germline V gene, CDR1 is GTSNPN and CDR2 is SVGIG (reference sequence). The CDR3 extends over 14 amino acids.